This is a list of T cell receptor beta chains from one sample in a study of blood T cells in healthy people across ages. TCRdb reprocessed the 5' RACE reads via MiXCR and lists one record per CDR3 protein. The sample carries hundreds of thousands of distinct CDR3 sequences, 52% recorded once. The sample comprised blood. All receptors derive from a woman aged 80 or older in good health. Each CDR3 is given with its conserved first and last residue. A D gene is named only where the DNA matches it firmly. Only part of the rows carry a size: once, few, many, or a class if the clone is expanded.

j_call v_call clone_size cdr3_length d_call cdr3_aa
TRBJ2-7 TRBV29-1 . 11 . CSVVTAYEQYF
. TRBV5-1 . 12 . CASSARGYEQYF
TRBJ1-6 TRBV7-2 few 15 TRBD1 CASSSSTGDNSPLHF
TRBJ2-1 TRBV29-1 many 12 TRBD2 CSVAGGYNEQFF
TRBJ2-5 TRBV3-1 . 18 TRBD2 CASSLTGLADKRPETQYF
TRBJ2-3 TRBV20-1 . 13 . CSAYREWGDTQYF
TRBJ1-5 TRBV10-3 . 17 TRBD1 CAISEPRQGAGNQPQHF
TRBJ1-2 TRBV28 . 15 TRBD1 CASSAYTGGGYGYTF
TRBJ2-7 TRBV12-3/TRBV12-4 many 13 . CASSVGTDYEQYF
. TRBV7-3 . 14 . CASSLGPLVNEQYF